One TCR beta chain is described in this entry. This specimen belongs to a study of blood T cell repertoires in COVID-19. Germline V gene lookup returns CDR1 LGHDT and CDR2 YNNKEL (reference sequence). The CDR3 runs 12 residues. The V end lost 0 bases, the J end lost 10 bases, and 7 bases lay between the germline ends. In the original analysis: It was from reference gene primer amplification that nucleated cell counts were estimated. Only in-frame clones appear in the TCRdb table, and some are missing; sequencing was by immunoSEQ multiplex PCR. V, J and clone size were drawn from that table, and D and trimming were deduced from the DNA. The table includes about 270,000 clones, over 80% detected once. Grouping used clinical history reported by participants in a survey and questionnaire.

Material: PBMCs or T cells enriched from blood (not recorded which). This TCR came from a woman in her twenties or thirties with acute COVID-19. This chain connects TRBV3-1 (or the pseudogene TRBV3-2) to TRBJ2-1, with unresolved D. The CDR3 here is CASSQETREQFF. CDR3 bases: TGTGCCAGCAGCCAAGAAACCCGGGAGCAGTTCTTC.